These 8 T cell receptor beta chains share one sample of origin, sequenced in a study of technical replicates of blood from a handful of donors. Profiling relied on immunoSEQ multiplex PCR, and the TCRdb table lists in-frame clones only, not all of them. In the table there are roughly 93,000 clones, roughly 95% of which are singletons. What was sequenced was T cells isolated from PBMCs. The receptors originated from a human donor in good health.

A single count supports this clone. The V and J genes are TRBV6-1 and TRBJ1-4; D remains unclear. The CDR3 sequence is 13 residues long. Germline CDR1 MNHNS, CDR2 SASEGT. V was shortened by 10 bases and J by 7 bases, with 16 bases between the two germline ends. In DNA, the CDR3 is TGTGCCACCCGGGGATTCCTCAGTGAAAAACTGTTTTTT. Translation: CATRGFLSEKLFF.

This rearrangement joins TRBV5-1 to TRBJ1-3; 7 bases align to TRBD1. Germline-derived CDR1 and CDR2 are SGHRS and YFSETQ. The CDR3 covers 17 residues. J gave up 0 bases and V 0 bases, and 6 bases lay outside the gene matches. CDR3 DNA sequence: TGCGCCAGCAGCTTGGGAGACAGGGCGTTCTCTGGAAACACCATATATTTT. This codes for CASSLGDRAFSGNTIYF.

The CDR3 sequence is CASSPSGSWAYEQYF. CDR3 DNA sequence: TGTGCCAGCAGCCCTAGCGGGAGCTGGGCCTACGAGCAGTACTTC. The rearrangement links TRBV25-1 to TRBJ2-7; TRBD2 aligns across 10 bases. The CDR3 is 15 residues long. Losses at the gene ends were 6 bases for V and 2 bases for J; bases not matched to a gene: 7. From germline, CDR1 is MGHDK and CDR2 SYGVNS.

V gene TRBV30 combines with J gene TRBJ1-4; D is undetermined. The CDR3 covers 14 residues. V was trimmed by 5 bases and J by 0 bases, leaving 10 bases between them. CDR1 GTSNPN and CDR2 SVGIG come from the germline V gene (reference sequence). CDR3 DNA sequence: TGTGCCTGGCAAACAGTAGCAACTAATGAAAAACTGTTTTTT. Protein: CAWQTVATNEKLFF.

V and J are TRBV2 and TRBJ1-4; tentative D call: TRBD1 (5 bases). Germline assignment: CDR1 SNHLY and CDR2 FYNNEI. V lost 6 bases, J lost 10 bases, and 18 bases lay in between. This CDR3 comprises 14 residues. The chain's CDR3 is CASRAQGGVGKLFF. CDR3 DNA sequence: TGTGCCAGCAGGGCTCAGGGTGGTGTAGGAAAACTGTTTTTT.

This clone came up once. V usage is TRBV15 and J usage is TRBJ2-1; D is perhaps TRBD2 (5 bases). The germline CDR1 and CDR2 sequences are LNHNV and YYDKDF (reference sequence). This CDR3 region has 15 residues. V lost 2 bases, J lost 7 bases, and 15 bases lay in between. CDR3: CATSRRGGRKNEQFF. The CDR3 DNA reads TGTGCCACCAGCAGAAGAGGAGGTCGGAAGAATGAGCAGTTCTTC.

This chain joins TRBV5-1 and TRBJ1-2, with D perhaps matching TRBD1 (6 bases). The CDR3 sequence is 15 residues long. Trimming shortened V by 0 bases and J by 3 bases, and 12 bases separated the two germline ends. The V gene's germline CDR1 is SGHRS and CDR2 YFSETQ. The DNA for the CDR3 is TGCGCCAGCAGCTTGGTGGCTGGGGGCGACTATGGCTACACCTTC. This gives the protein CASSLVAGGDYGYTF.

The chain is built from TRBV18 and TRBJ2-3; 10 bases are shared with TRBD2. The CDR3 extends over 19 amino acids. V trimming: 0 bases; J trimming: 4 bases; junction bases outside the gene matches: 13. Germline CDR1 reads KGHSH; CDR2 reads LQKENI. CDR3: CASSPPGWLRAGGSDTQYF. Here the CDR3 DNA reads TGTGCCAGCTCACCACCAGGGTGGCTAAGAGCGGGAGGGTCAGATACGCAGTATTTT.